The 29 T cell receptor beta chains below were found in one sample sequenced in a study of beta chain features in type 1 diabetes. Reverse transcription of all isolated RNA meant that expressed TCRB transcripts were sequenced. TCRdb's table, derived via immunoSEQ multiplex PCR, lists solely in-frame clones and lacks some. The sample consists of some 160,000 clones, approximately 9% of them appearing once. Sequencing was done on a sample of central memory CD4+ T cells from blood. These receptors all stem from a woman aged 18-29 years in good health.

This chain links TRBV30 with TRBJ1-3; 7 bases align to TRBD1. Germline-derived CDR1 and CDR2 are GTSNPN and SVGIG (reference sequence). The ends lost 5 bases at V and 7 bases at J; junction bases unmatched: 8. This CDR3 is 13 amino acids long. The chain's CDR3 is CAWAGGTANTIYF. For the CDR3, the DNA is TGTGCCTGGGCCGGTGGGACAGCCAACACCATATATTTT.

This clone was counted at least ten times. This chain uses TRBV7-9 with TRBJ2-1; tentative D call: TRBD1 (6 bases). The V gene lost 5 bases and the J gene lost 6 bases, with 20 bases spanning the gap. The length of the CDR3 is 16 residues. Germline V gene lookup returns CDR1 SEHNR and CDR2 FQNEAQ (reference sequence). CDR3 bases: TGTGCCAGCAGCCATTCCCGGGACACAGGTTTCAATGAGCAGTTCTTC. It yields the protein CASSHSRDTGFNEQFF.

CDR3 DNA sequence: TGTGCCAGCCAGCGTGACGAATCCCATGAGCAGTTCTTC. As protein: CASQRDESHEQFF. The rearrangement uses TRBV21-1 and TRBJ2-1; TRBD2 is the table's D call and was not checked against the DNA. TRBV21-1 is given as a pseudogene. CDR3 length: 13 residues.

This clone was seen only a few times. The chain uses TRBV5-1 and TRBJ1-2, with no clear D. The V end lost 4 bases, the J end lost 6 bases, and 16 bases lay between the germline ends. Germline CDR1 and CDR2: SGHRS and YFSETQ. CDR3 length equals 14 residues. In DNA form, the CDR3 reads TGCGCCAGCAGCCTCCAGGACCTGGAGGATGGCTACACCTTC. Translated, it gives CASSLQDLEDGYTF.

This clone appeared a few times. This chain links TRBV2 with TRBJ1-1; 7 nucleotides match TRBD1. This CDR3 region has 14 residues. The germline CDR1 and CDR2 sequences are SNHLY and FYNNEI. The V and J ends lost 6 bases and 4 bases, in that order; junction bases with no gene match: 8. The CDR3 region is CASRSTGLSTEAFF. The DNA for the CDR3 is TGTGCCAGCAGATCGACAGGGTTGAGCACTGAAGCTTTCTTT.

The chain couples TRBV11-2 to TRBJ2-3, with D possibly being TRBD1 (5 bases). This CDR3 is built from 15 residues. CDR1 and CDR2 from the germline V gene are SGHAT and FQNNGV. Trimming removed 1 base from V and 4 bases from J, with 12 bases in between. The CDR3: CASSLGTSRADTQYF. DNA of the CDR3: TGTGCCAGCAGCTTAGGGACATCCCGGGCAGATACGCAGTATTTT.

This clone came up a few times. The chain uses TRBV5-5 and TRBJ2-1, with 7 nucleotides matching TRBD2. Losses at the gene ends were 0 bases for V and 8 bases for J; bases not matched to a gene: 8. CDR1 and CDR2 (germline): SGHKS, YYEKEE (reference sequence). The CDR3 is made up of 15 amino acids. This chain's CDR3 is CASSLELARTDEQFF. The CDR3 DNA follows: TGTGCCAGCAGCTTGGAACTAGCGCGGACCGATGAGCAGTTCTTC. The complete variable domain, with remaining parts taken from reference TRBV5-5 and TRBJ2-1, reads DAGVTQSPTHLIKTRGQQVTLRCSPISGHKSVSWYQQVLGQGPQFIFQYYEKEERGRGNFPDRFSARQFPNYSSELNVNALLLGDSALYLCASSLELARTDEQFFGPGTRLTVL.

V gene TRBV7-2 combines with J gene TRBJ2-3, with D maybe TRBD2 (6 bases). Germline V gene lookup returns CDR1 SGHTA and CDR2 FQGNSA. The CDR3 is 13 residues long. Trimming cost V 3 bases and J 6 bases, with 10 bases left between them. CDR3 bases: TGTGCCAGCAGCTTCCGGGGGTCGGATACGCAGTATTTT. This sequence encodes CASSFRGSDTQYF.

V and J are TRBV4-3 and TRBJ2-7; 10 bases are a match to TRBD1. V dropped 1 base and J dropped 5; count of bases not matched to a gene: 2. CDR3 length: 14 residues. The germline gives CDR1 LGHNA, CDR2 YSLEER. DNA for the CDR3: TGCGCCAGCAGCCAAGCGACAGGGGGCAACGAGCAGTACTTC. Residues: CASSQATGGNEQYF.

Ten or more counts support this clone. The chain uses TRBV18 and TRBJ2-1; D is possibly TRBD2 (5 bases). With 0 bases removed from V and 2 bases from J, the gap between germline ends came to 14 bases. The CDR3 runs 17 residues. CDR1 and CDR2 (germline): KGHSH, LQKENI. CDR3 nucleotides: TGTGCCAGCTCACCACCCCTAGCCGGACGACCCTACAATGAGCAGTTCTTC. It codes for CASSPPLAGRPYNEQFF.

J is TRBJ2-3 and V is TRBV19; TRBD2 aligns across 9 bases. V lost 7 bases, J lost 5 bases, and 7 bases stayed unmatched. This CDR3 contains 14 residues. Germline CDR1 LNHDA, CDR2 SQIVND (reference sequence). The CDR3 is CASKEVAGVDTQYF. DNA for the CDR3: TGTGCCAGTAAGGAGGTAGCGGGGGTAGATACGCAGTATTTT.

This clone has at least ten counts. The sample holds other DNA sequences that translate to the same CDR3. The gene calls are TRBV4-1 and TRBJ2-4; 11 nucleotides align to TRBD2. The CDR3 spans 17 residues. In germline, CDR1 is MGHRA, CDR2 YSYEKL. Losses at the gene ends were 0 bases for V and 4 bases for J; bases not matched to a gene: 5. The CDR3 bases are TGCGCCAGCAGCCAAGACGACCCTAGCGGGGGGAAAAACATTCAGTACTTC. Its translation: CASSQDDPSGGKNIQYF.

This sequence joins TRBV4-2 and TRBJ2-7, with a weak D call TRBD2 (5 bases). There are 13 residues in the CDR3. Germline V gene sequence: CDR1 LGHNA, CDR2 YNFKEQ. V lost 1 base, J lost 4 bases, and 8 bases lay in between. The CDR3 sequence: CASSQGTGYEQYF. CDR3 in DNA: TGTGCCAGCAGCCAAGGGACTGGGTACGAGCAGTACTTC.

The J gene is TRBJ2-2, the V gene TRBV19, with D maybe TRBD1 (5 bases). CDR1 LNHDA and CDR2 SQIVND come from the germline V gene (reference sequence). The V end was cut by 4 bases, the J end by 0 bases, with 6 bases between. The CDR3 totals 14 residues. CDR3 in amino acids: CASSTTANTGELFF. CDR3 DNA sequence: TGTGCCAGTAGTACGACAGCGAACACCGGGGAGCTGTTTTTT.

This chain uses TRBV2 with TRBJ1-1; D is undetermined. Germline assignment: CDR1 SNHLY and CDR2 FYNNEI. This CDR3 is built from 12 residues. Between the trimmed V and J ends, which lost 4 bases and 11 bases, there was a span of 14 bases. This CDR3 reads CASSAREDMAFF. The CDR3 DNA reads TGTGCCAGCAGTGCGCGGGAGGATATGGCTTTCTTT.

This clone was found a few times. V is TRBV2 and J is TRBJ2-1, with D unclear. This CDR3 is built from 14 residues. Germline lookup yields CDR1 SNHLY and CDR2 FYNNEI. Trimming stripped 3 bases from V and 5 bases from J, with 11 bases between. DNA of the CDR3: TGTGCCAGCAGTGACCCTAATCGCGACAATGAGCAGTTCTTC. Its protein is CASSDPNRDNEQFF.

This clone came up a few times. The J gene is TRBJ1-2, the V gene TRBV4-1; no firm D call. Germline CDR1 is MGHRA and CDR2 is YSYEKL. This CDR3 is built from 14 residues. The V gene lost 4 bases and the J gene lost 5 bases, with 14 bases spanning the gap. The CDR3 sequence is CASSPGGGWYGYTF. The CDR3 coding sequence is TGCGCCAGCAGCCCGGGCGGAGGGTGGTATGGCTACACCTTC.

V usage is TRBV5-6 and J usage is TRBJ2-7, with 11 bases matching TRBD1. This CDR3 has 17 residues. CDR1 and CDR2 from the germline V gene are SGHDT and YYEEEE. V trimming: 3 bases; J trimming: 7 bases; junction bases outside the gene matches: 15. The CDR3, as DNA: TGTGCCAGCAGCTCACCCGTCCGGGACAGGGGGGTAGCAGAGCAGTACTTC. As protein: CASSSPVRDRGVAEQYF. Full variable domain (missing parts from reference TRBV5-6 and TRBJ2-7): DAGVTQSPTHLIKTRGQQVTLRCSPKSGHDTVSWYQQALGQGPQFIFQYYEEEERQRGNFPDRFSGHQFPNYSSELNVNALLLGDSALYLCASSSPVRDRGVAEQYFGPGTRLTVT.

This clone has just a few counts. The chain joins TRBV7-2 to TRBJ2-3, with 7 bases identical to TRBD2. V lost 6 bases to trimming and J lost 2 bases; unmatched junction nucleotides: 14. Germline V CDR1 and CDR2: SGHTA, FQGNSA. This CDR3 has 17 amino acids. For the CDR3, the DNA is TGTGCCAGCAGGCCACCCCGGTTTAGCGGGCTCACAGATACGCAGTATTTT. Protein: CASRPPRFSGLTDTQYF.

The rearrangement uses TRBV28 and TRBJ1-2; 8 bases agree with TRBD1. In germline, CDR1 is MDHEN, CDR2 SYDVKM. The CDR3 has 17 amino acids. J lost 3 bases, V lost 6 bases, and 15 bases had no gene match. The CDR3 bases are TGTGCCAGCAGATTACCCTACCGGGACAGGCGATACTATGGCTACACCTTC. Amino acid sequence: CASRLPYRDRRYYGYTF.

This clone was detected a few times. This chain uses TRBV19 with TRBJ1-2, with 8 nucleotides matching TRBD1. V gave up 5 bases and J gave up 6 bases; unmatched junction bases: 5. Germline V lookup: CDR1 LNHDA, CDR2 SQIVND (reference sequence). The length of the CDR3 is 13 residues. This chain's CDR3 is CASSGQGVNGYTF. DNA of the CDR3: TGTGCCAGTAGTGGACAGGGAGTCAATGGCTACACCTTC.

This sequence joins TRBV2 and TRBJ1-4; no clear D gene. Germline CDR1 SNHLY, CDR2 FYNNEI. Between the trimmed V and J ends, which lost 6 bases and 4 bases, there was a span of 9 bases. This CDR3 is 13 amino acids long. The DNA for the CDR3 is TGTGCCAGCAGCCGAGGGATTAATGAAAAACTGTTTTTT. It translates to CASSRGINEKLFF.

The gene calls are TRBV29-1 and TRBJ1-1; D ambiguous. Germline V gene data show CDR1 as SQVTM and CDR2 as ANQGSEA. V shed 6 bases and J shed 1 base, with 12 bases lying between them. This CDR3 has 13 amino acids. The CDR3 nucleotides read TGCAGCGTCCCCACCCGGGGGAACACTGAAGCTTTCTTT. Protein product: CSVPTRGNTEAFF.

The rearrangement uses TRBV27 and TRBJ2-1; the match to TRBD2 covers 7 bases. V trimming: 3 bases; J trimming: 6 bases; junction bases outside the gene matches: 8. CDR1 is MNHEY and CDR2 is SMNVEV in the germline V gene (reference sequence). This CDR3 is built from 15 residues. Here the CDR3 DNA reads TGTGCCAGCAGTTTGGGCGGGAGCGGGTCCAATGAGCAGTTCTTC. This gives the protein CASSLGGSGSNEQFF.

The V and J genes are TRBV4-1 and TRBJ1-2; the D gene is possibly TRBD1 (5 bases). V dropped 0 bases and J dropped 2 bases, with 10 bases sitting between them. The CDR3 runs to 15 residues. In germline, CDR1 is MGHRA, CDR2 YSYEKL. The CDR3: CASSQDLGQNYGYTF. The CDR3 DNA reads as TGCGCCAGCAGCCAAGATCTGGGGCAAAACTATGGCTACACCTTC.

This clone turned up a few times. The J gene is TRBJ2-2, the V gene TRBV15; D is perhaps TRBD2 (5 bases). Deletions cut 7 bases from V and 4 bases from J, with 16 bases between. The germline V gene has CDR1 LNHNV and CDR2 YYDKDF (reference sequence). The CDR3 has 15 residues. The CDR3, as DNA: TGTGCCACCACGGCTAGGGAGTCGAGCACCGGGGAGCTGTTTTTT. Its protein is CATTARESSTGELFF.

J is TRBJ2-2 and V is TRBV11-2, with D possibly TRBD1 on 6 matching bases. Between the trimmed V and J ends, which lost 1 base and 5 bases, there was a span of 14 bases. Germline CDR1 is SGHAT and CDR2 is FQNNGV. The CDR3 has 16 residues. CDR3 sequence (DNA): TGTGCCAGCAGCTTAGGCAGCTGGGGGCTGACCGGGGAGCTGTTTTTT. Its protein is CASSLGSWGLTGELFF.

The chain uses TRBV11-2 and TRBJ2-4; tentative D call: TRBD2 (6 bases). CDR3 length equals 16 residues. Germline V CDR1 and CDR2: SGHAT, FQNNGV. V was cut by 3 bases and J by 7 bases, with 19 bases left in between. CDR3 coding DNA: TGTGCCAGCAGCTTTACCCGGGGACTTCTTTCCAACATTCAGTACTTC. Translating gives CASSFTRGLLSNIQYF.

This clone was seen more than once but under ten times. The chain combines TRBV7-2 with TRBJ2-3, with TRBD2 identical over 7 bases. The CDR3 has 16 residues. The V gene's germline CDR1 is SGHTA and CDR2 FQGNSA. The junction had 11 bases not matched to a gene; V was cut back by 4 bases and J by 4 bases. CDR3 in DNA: TGTGCCAGCAGCTACTCGCAGGTCGCGGGAGCAGATACGCAGTATTTT. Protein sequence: CASSYSQVAGADTQYF. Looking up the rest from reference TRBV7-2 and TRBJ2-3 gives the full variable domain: GAGVSQSPSNKVTEKGKDVELRCDPISGHTALYWYRQSLGQGLEFLIYFQGNSAPDKSGLPSDRFSAERTGGSVSTLTIQRTQQEDSAVYLCASSYSQVAGADTQYFGPGTRLTVL.